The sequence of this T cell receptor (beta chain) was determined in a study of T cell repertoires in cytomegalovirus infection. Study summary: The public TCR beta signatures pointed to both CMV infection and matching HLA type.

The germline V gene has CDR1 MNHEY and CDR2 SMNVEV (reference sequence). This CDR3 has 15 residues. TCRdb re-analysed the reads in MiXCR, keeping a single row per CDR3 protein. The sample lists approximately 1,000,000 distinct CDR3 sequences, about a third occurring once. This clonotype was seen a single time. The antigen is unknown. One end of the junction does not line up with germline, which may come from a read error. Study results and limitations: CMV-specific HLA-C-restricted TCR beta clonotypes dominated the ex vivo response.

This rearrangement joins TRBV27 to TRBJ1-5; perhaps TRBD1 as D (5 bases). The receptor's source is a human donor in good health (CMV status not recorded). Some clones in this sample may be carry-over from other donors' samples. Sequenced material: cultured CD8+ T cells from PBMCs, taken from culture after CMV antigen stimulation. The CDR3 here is CTSSLLGGDNQPQHF. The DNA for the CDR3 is TGTACCAGCAGCCTTCTGGGGGGGGACAATCAGCCCCAGCATTTT.